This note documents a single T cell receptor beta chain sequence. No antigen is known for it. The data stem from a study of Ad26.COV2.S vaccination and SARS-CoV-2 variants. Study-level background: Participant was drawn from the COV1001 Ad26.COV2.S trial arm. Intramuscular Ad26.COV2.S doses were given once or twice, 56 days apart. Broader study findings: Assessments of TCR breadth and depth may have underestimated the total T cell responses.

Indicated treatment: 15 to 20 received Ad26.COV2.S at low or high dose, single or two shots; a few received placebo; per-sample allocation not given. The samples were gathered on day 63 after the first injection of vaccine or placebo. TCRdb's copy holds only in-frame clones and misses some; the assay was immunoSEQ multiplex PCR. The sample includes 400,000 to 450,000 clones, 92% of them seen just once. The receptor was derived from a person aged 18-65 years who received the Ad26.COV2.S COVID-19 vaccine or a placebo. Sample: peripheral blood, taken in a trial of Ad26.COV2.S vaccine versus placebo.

The CDR3 here is CASSPGQGKFSQYF. In DNA form, the CDR3 reads TGTGCCAGCAGCCCAGGACAGGGGAAGTTTTCCCAGTACTTC. The chain uses TRBV7-9 and TRBJ2-5, with TRBD1 matching 9 bases. Germline V lookup: CDR1 SEHNR, CDR2 FQNEAQ (reference sequence). Trimming cost V 5 bases and J 9 bases; bases outside gene matches: 10. There are 14 residues in the CDR3.